These 20 T cell receptor beta chains were all obtained from the same sample, sequenced in a study of T cell responses to AZD1222 COVID-19 vaccine. Libraries were prepared by immunoSEQ multiplex PCR; TCRdb keeps only in-frame clonotypes and omits some of them. The data hold some 140,000 clones, with around 90% observed a single time. The material sequenced was peripheral blood, taken on day 0 of AZD1222 vaccination. The receptors were gathered from an adult in good health.

The chain links TRBV6-5 to TRBJ2-7, with D possibly TRBD1 on 5 matching bases. CDR3 length: 11 residues. Germline CDR1 is MNHEY and CDR2 is SVGAGI. V dropped 10 bases and J dropped 4 bases, with 11 bases sitting between them. CDR3 loop: CATKGAYEQYF. DNA of the CDR3: TGTGCCACCAAAGGGGCGTACGAGCAGTACTTC.

V gene TRBV6-4 combines with J gene TRBJ2-1; 10 bases agree with TRBD2. Losses at the gene ends were 6 bases for V and 8 bases for J; bases not matched to a gene: 13. The CDR3 contains 16 residues. Germline lookup yields CDR1 MRHNA and CDR2 SNTAGT. In DNA form, the CDR3 reads TGTGCCAGCAGCGACAACGCGGGACTAGCGTCGGATGAGCAGTTCTTC. Residues: CASSDNAGLASDEQFF.

V is TRBV5-1 and J is TRBJ2-7; D possibly corresponds to TRBD2 (6 bases). Looked up from germline, CDR1 is SGHRS and CDR2 is YFSETQ. The V gene lost 3 bases and the J gene lost 2 bases, with 12 bases spanning the gap. The CDR3 extends over 14 amino acids. The CDR3 protein is CASSWNPGAYEQYF. The CDR3 DNA follows: TGCGCCAGCAGCTGGAACCCGGGGGCCTACGAGCAGTACTTC.

The V gene is TRBV19, the J gene TRBJ2-1; 9 bases line up with TRBD2. The CDR3 loop spans 17 amino acids. V gave up 0 bases and J gave up 4 bases; unmatched junction bases: 7. Germline V gene sequence: CDR1 LNHDA, CDR2 SQIVND (reference sequence). The CDR3 region has the DNA TGTGCCAGTAGTATAGACTTCCCTAGCGGGATGTACAATGAGCAGTTCTTC. This sequence encodes CASSIDFPSGMYNEQFF.

This sequence joins TRBV7-8 and TRBJ2-7, with 9 bases aligning to TRBD1. Per the germline V gene, CDR1 is SGHVS and CDR2 is FQNEAQ. The CDR3 runs to 17 residues. V shed 1 base and J 1 base; nucleotides not matched to a gene: 8. The CDR3: CASSLGPWDRASYEQYF. The CDR3, as DNA: TGTGCCAGCAGCTTAGGGCCCTGGGACAGGGCATCCTACGAGCAGTACTTC.

The chain couples TRBV29-1 to TRBJ2-7; no firm D call. CDR1 is SQVTM and CDR2 is ANQGSEA in the germline V gene. The CDR3 extends over 14 amino acids. Trimming cost V 2 bases and J 2 bases, with 13 bases left between them. CDR3 in DNA: TGCAGCGTTGAATGGTTGGGGTTCCCCTACGAGCAGTACTTC. Translated, it gives CSVEWLGFPYEQYF.

The chain links TRBV2 to TRBJ2-5, with 16 bases identical to TRBD2. Germline CDR1 is SNHLY and CDR2 is FYNNEI. J was trimmed by 2 bases and V by 11 bases; bases with no gene match: 14. The CDR3 totals 18 residues. The CDR3, as DNA: TGTGCCGCCCCGGGACTAGCGGGAGGGCGGGCATATCAAGAGACCCAGTACTTC. Protein: CAAPGLAGGRAYQETQYF. The full variable domain, in which reference TRBV2 and TRBJ2-5 provide the parts outside the CDR3, is EPEVTQTPSHQVTQMGQEVILRCVPISNHLYFYWYRQILGQKVEFLVSFYNNEISEKSEIFDDQFSVERPDGSNFTLKIRSTKLEDSAMYFCAAPGLAGGRAYQETQYFGPGTRLLVL.

This sequence joins TRBV19 and TRBJ2-5; the D gene is possibly TRBD2 (5 bases). The CDR3 covers 12 residues. Per germline, CDR1 LNHDA and CDR2 SQIVND (reference sequence). With 11 bases removed from V and 5 bases from J, the gap between germline ends came to 15 bases. The DNA of the CDR3 is TGTGCCCGGTCGGGGAGCGAGGAGACCCAGTACTTC. It yields the protein CARSGSEETQYF.

The gene calls are TRBV3-1 (or the pseudogene TRBV3-2) and TRBJ2-3; D remains unclear. Germline V CDR1 and CDR2: LGHDT, YNNKEL (reference sequence). V shed 4 bases and J shed 1 base, with 15 bases lying between them. This CDR3 has 16 residues. CDR3: CASSPQLGWGTDTQYF. CDR3 DNA sequence: TGTGCCAGCAGCCCTCAACTGGGGTGGGGCACAGATACGCAGTATTTT.

The chain joins TRBV7-9 to TRBJ2-3; 7 bases agree with TRBD1. Germline values: CDR1 SEHNR, CDR2 FQNEAQ (reference sequence). The J segment lost 6 bases and the V segment lost 6 bases, leaving 21 bases of the junction unmatched. There are 18 residues in the CDR3. The CDR3 DNA follows: TGTGCCAGCAGACCAAAGTATAGACAGGGAGAGTCCAGGGATACGCAGTATTTT. This encodes CASRPKYRQGESRDTQYF.

The chain carries TRBV27 and TRBJ1-5, with a weak D call TRBD1 (5 bases). Trimming removed 3 bases from V and 0 bases from J, with 9 bases in between. CDR1 and CDR2 from the germline V gene are MNHEY and SMNVEV (reference sequence). This CDR3 region has 15 residues. The CDR3 DNA is TGTGCCAGCAGTTTGACAGCGTTTAGCAATCAGCCCCAGCATTTT. Amino acid sequence: CASSLTAFSNQPQHF.

The chain employs TRBV10-1 and TRBJ2-1; maybe TRBD2 (5 bases). CDR1 and CDR2 from the germline V gene are WNHNN and SYGVQD (reference sequence). V lost 8 bases to trimming and J lost 5 bases, with 16 bases between them. The CDR3 length is 14 residues. DNA for the CDR3: TGCGCCAGCTTTTTCACTATGGAGGACAATGAGCAGTTCTTC. This sequence encodes CASFFTMEDNEQFF.

The J gene is TRBJ2-1, the V gene TRBV7-6; 7 bases are a match to TRBD1. This CDR3 is 15 amino acids long. Trimming at V came to 4 bases and at J to 6 bases, leaving 9 bases not matched to a gene. Germline CDR1 is SGHVS and CDR2 is FNYEAQ. The CDR3 spells CASSYFRGNGNEQFF. CDR3 sequence (DNA): TGTGCCAGCAGCTACTTCAGGGGGAATGGCAATGAGCAGTTCTTC. The full variable domain, in which reference TRBV7-6 and TRBJ2-1 provide the parts outside the CDR3, is GAGVSQSPRYKVTKRGQDVALRCDPISGHVSLYWYRQALGQGPEFLTYFNYEAQQDKSGLPNDRFSAERPEGSISTLTIQRTEQRDSAMYRCASSYFRGNGNEQFFGPGTRLTVL.

In this sample, this clone turned up once. V usage is TRBV4-3 and J usage is TRBJ2-1; perhaps TRBD1 as D (6 bases). The CDR3 has 13 residues. Per the germline V gene, CDR1 is LGHNA and CDR2 is YSLEER. Trimming stripped 1 base from V and 7 bases from J, with 8 bases between. The CDR3 DNA follows: TGCGCCAGCAGCCAAGGCGGACAGAATGAGCAGTTCTTC. It yields the protein CASSQGGQNEQFF.

The count of this clone is one. V usage is TRBV9 and J usage is TRBJ2-3, with TRBD1 as a possible D gene (5 bases). CDR3 length: 15 residues. Germline V CDR1 and CDR2: SGDLS, YYNGEE. Trimming left V 0 bases short and J 0 bases short, with 8 bases between. Here the CDR3 reads CASSVGTPSTDTQYF. DNA of the CDR3: TGTGCCAGCAGCGTAGGGACACCCAGCACAGATACGCAGTATTTT. The variable domain in full, completed from reference TRBV9 and TRBJ2-3, reads DSGVTQTPKHLITATGQRVTLRCSPRSGDLSVYWYQQSLDQGLQFLIQYYNGEERAKGNILERFSAQQFPDLHSELNLSSLELGDSALYFCASSVGTPSTDTQYFGPGTRLTVL.

This clone appeared many times. V gene TRBV28 combines with J gene TRBJ2-7, with 8 positions matching TRBD1. V shed 6 bases and J 0 bases; nucleotides not matched to a gene: 7. The CDR3 is 15 residues long. Germline-derived CDR1 and CDR2 are MDHEN and SYDVKM. CDR3 sequence: CASSAGQGVSYEQYF. CDR3 DNA: TGTGCCAGCAGCGCAGGACAGGGAGTCTCCTACGAGCAGTACTTC.

The chain employs TRBV9 and TRBJ1-1; 12 nucleotides match TRBD1. This CDR3 contains 14 residues. Germline-derived CDR1 and CDR2 are SGDLS and YYNGEE. V lost 0 bases, J lost 10 bases, and 4 bases stayed unmatched. CDR3 sequence (DNA): TGTGCCAGCAGCGTAGCGGGACAGGGGGCGGGAGCTTTCTTT. As protein: CASSVAGQGAGAFF.

CDR3 sequence: CATSDYPGRPTTDTQYF. In DNA form, the CDR3 reads TGTGCCACCAGTGATTATCCAGGGCGCCCGACCACAGATACGCAGTATTTT. The chain joins TRBV24-1 to TRBJ2-3; TRBD1 might be the D (5 bases). The germline gives CDR1 KGHDR, CDR2 SFDVKD. Deletions cut 2 bases from V and 2 bases from J, with 16 bases between. CDR3 length: 17 amino acids.

Only a few counts were recorded for this clone. The V call is TRBV30, the J call TRBJ1-1; D call uncertain. Per the germline V gene, CDR1 is GTSNPN and CDR2 is SVGIG (reference sequence). V was trimmed by 2 bases and J by 3 bases, leaving 13 bases between them. The CDR3 extends over 14 amino acids. CDR3 region: CAWSRPPEDTEAFF. DNA of the CDR3: TGTGCCTGGAGTCGGCCCCCCGAGGACACTGAAGCTTTCTTT.

This chain uses TRBV27 with TRBJ1-1; TRBD1 is a possible D gene (5 bases). Trimming left V 6 bases short and J 5 bases short, with 13 bases between. Germline V lookup: CDR1 MNHEY, CDR2 SMNVEV (reference sequence). The length of the CDR3 is 13 residues. The CDR3 nucleotides read TGTGCCAGCAGCCTGACAGAGGCGACTGAAGCTTTCTTT. This gives the protein CASSLTEATEAFF.